One and the same sample provided the 9 T cell receptor beta chains below, sequenced in a study of neoadjuvant anti-PD-1 for oral cavity cancer. Assay used: immunoSEQ multiplex PCR; TCRdb lists only in-frame clones, some missing. This table has around 31,000 clones, about 86% appearing once. Sequenced material: PBMCs, taken before nivolumab (anti-PD-1) treatment. The receptors originated from a person aged 35-79 years with oral cavity squamous cell carcinoma.

The rearrangement links TRBV9 to TRBJ2-7; 7 nucleotides line up with TRBD1. The V segment lost 4 bases and the J segment 1 base; nucleotides outside the gene matches: 8. Germline lookup yields CDR1 SGDLS and CDR2 YYNGEE. This CDR3 spans 15 amino acids. CDR3 coding DNA: TGTGCCAGCAGCCCCCACCCGGGACAGTCCTACGAGCAGTACTTC. Amino acid sequence: CASSPHPGQSYEQYF.

The chain joins TRBV5-1 to TRBJ1-2; D ambiguous. Germline CDR1 and CDR2: SGHRS and YFSETQ. Trimming stripped 4 bases from V and 3 bases from J, with 16 bases between. The CDR3 sequence is 15 residues long. CDR3 bases: TGCGCCAGCAGCGTTGGGAGGGTCGTCGACTATGGCTACACCTTC. Protein: CASSVGRVVDYGYTF.

The rearrangement links TRBV19 to TRBJ1-2, with TRBD1 matching over 8 bases. CDR1 is LNHDA, CDR2 SQIVND, per germline (reference sequence). V lost 9 bases to trimming and J lost 6 bases; unmatched junction nucleotides: 9. This CDR3 is 13 amino acids long. Here the CDR3 DNA reads TGTGCCAGCGCAAGACAGGGGAAGGATGGCTACACCTTC. This encodes CASARQGKDGYTF.

The chain uses TRBV7-9 and TRBJ1-1; tentatively, D is TRBD1 (6 bases). This CDR3 has 13 residues. With 1 base removed from V and 4 bases from J, the gap between germline ends came to 7 bases. Germline lookup yields CDR1 SEHNR and CDR2 FQNEAQ (reference sequence). The CDR3 DNA sequence: TGTGCCAGCAGCTTAGGGACAGCCACTGAAGCTTTCTTT. Protein sequence: CASSLGTATEAFF.

The chain uses TRBV7-2 and TRBJ2-2; unclear D gene. Trimming pared 1 base from V and 4 bases from J, leaving 10 bases between. The CDR3 runs 15 residues. The germline V gene has CDR1 SGHTA and CDR2 FQGNSA. The CDR3 protein is CASSLVGLGTGELFF. CDR3 DNA: TGTGCCAGCAGCTTAGTAGGGTTGGGCACCGGGGAGCTGTTTTTT.

The rearrangement links TRBV6-1 to TRBJ1-3; D uncertain. The CDR3 consists of 14 residues. With 1 base removed from V and 4 bases from J, the gap between germline ends came to 8 bases. Germline CDR1 and CDR2: MNHNS and SASEGT. The CDR3 here is CASSEGRGGNTIYF. CDR3 nucleotides: TGTGCCAGCAGTGAAGGCCGCGGGGGAAACACCATATATTTT.

The V and J genes are TRBV28 and TRBJ2-3; 12 nucleotides agree with TRBD2. This CDR3 is built from 18 residues. Trimming took 5 bases from V and 0 from J; bases not matched to a gene: 9. CDR1 and CDR2 (germline): MDHEN, SYDVKM. The CDR3 region is CASSHTSGGTPSTDTQYF. For the CDR3, the DNA is TGTGCCAGCAGTCATACTAGCGGGGGGACCCCGAGCACAGATACGCAGTATTTT.

The V call is TRBV7-9, the J call TRBJ1-4; a possible D gene is TRBD1 (5 bases). V lost 2 bases, J lost 7 bases, and 11 bases lay in between. The CDR3 consists of 14 residues. From germline, CDR1 is SEHNR and CDR2 FQNEAQ (reference sequence). CDR3 sequence (DNA): TGTGCCAGCAGCTTATCCGGGGGAGGTGAAAAACTGTTTTTT. Amino acid sequence: CASSLSGGGEKLFF.

The chain carries TRBV6-6 and TRBJ2-7; D may be TRBD1 (5 bases). The V end was cut by 6 bases, the J end by 3 bases, with 15 bases between. Germline CDR1 is MNHNY and CDR2 is SVGAGI (reference sequence). The CDR3 has 14 residues. The chain's CDR3 is CASRSHQGDYEQYF. The DNA for the CDR3 is TGTGCCAGCAGATCTCACCAGGGCGACTACGAGCAGTACTTC.